One T cell receptor (beta chain) is described in this entry. Antigen unknown. V trimming: 0 bases; J trimming: 7 bases; junction bases outside the gene matches: 8. This CDR3 has 16 amino acids. The germline V gene has CDR1 SGDLS and CDR2 YYNGEE. This record belongs to a study of T cell responses to AZD1222 COVID-19 vaccine. Overall study results and limits: Spike-specific TCR depth and breadth grew after two AZD1222 doses.

TCRdb's copy holds only in-frame clones and misses some; the assay was immunoSEQ multiplex PCR. The table has 110,000 or so clones, approximately 89% seen once. This sequence joins TRBV9 and TRBJ2-1, with TRBD2 identical over 9 bases. This TCR came from an adult who received the AZD1222 COVID-19 vaccine. The sequencing used peripheral blood, collected 28 days after the second AZD1222 dose. CDR3 bases: TGTGCCAGCAGCGTAGATCGGCGGGGGGGTTGGAATGAGCAGTTCTTC. Amino acid sequence: CASSVDRRGGWNEQFF.